These 8 T cell receptor beta chains came from one sample sequenced in a study of shared clonotypes between healthy human individuals. Libraries were prepared by immunoSEQ multiplex PCR; TCRdb keeps only in-frame clonotypes and omits some of them. The table shows about 2,500,000 clones, with roughly nine tenths occurring only once. Input material: naive CD4+ T cells sorted from blood. Subset described: CD45RA+ positively selected. Receptors originate from a young man in good health.

The chain couples TRBV4-1 to TRBJ2-6; 7 bases line up with TRBD1. Trimming took 3 bases from V and 0 from J; bases not matched to a gene: 11. The length of the CDR3 is 19 residues. Germline CDR1 MGHRA, CDR2 YSYEKL. The CDR3 coding sequence is TGCGCCAGCAGCCATGGGACAGCAATCTTACGCTCTGGGGCCAACGTCCTGACTTTC. Translation gives CASSHGTAILRSGANVLTF.

This rearrangement joins TRBV7-2 to TRBJ1-6; 7 bases agree with TRBD1. V lost 2 bases, J lost 9 bases, and 16 bases stayed unmatched. The CDR3 covers 18 residues. CDR1 SGHTA and CDR2 FQGNSA come from the germline V gene. Written as DNA, the CDR3 is TGTGCCAGCAGCTTAAACCCAACGGTGGGGACAGTAAGTTCACCCCTCCACTTT. This translates into CASSLNPTVGTVSSPLHF.

The gene calls are TRBV10-3 and TRBJ1-4, with D possibly matching TRBD1 (6 bases). This CDR3 has 13 residues. Trimming took 8 bases from V and 0 from J, leaving 7 bases between them. The germline gives CDR1 ENHRY, CDR2 SYGVKD. The CDR3 coding sequence is TGTGCCATCCGGGACACAACTAATGAAAAACTGTTTTTT. Translating gives CAIRDTTNEKLFF.

The chain carries TRBV11-2 and TRBJ1-6, with D uncertain. V was trimmed by 4 bases and J by 8 bases, leaving 6 bases between them. Germline lookup yields CDR1 SGHAT and CDR2 FQNNGV. The CDR3 consists of 12 residues. The chain's CDR3 is CASSSNYSPLHF. The CDR3 nucleotides read TGTGCCAGCAGCTCAAACTATTCACCCCTCCACTTT.

The table lists this clone with a count of one. The chain couples TRBV7-2 to TRBJ2-7; D not resolved. The CDR3 has 15 residues. Germline V lookup: CDR1 SGHTA, CDR2 FQGNSA. V lost 1 base to trimming and J lost 3 bases, with 13 bases between them. CDR3 nucleotide sequence: TGTGCCAGCAGCTTAGGTGTGGGCCGCCTCTACGAGCAGTACTTC. Its protein is CASSLGVGRLYEQYF.

The chain has TRBV27 and TRBJ2-2; 7 bases are shared with TRBD2. V lost 7 bases to trimming and J lost 5 bases; unmatched junction nucleotides: 4. This CDR3 region has 13 residues. CDR1 MNHEY and CDR2 SMNVEV come from the germline V gene (reference sequence). CDR3 in DNA: TGTGCCAGCAAATTAGCGGGTACCGGGGAGCTGTTTTTT. The encoded protein is CASKLAGTGELFF.

This rearrangement joins TRBV30 to TRBJ1-4; tentatively, D is TRBD1 (6 bases). Trimming pared 2 bases from V and 7 bases from J, leaving 11 bases between. This CDR3 contains 13 residues. The germline CDR1 and CDR2 sequences are GTSNPN and SVGIG (reference sequence). The CDR3 bases are TGTGCCTGGAGTAACAGGGACGGTGAAAAACTGTTTTTT. The encoded protein is CAWSNRDGEKLFF.

The chain employs TRBV6-5 and TRBJ1-2; D perhaps matches TRBD1 (6 bases). V dropped 6 bases and J dropped 5 bases, with 13 bases sitting between them. Germline V gene sequence: CDR1 MNHEY, CDR2 SVGAGI. This CDR3 comprises 13 residues. The CDR3 loop is CASSPGTLYGYTF. The CDR3 nucleotides read TGTGCCAGCAGCCCAGGGACATTGTATGGCTACACCTTC.